Included here is one T cell receptor beta chain sequence, with context. These data come from a study of blood T cell repertoires in COVID-19. Overall study: Spain, Italy and the United States supplied samples that represented acute and convalescent COVID-19. In each case, the material was cDNA or gDNA derived from T cells, B-cell-depleted T cells, or PBMCs.

Original handling: Reference gene primers were amplified, and this amplification served to estimate nucleated cell counts. Sequenced by immunoSEQ multiplex PCR; TCRdb stores in-frame clones only, minus some. For V, J and clone size, that table is used; D and trimming come from the DNA. The profile shows some 180,000 clones, roughly 90% of them singletons. The germline V gene encodes CDR1 MNHEY and CDR2 SMNVEV (reference sequence). V was trimmed by 3 bases and J by 2 bases, leaving 8 bases between them. This CDR3 region has 15 residues. The chain joins TRBV27 to TRBJ2-6; D gene ambiguous. This sequence originates from a middle-aged man with acute or convalescent COVID-19. Sample: peripheral blood. CDR3 amino acids: CASSFVSAGANVLTF. In DNA, the CDR3 is TGTGCCAGCAGTTTTGTGTCGGCTGGGGCCAACGTCCTGACTTTC.